The next 20 T cell receptor beta chains were all read from a single sample in a study of T cell responses to AZD1222 COVID-19 vaccine. TCRdb keeps only in-frame clones here, not all; method: immunoSEQ multiplex PCR. The profile shows some 250,000 clones, 90% to 95% of them singletons. Sequencing was performed on peripheral blood, taken 28 days after the second AZD1222 dose. These receptors all stem from an adult who received the AZD1222 COVID-19 vaccine.

The J gene is TRBJ1-5, the V gene TRBV4-1; D unclear. This CDR3 comprises 17 residues. Trimming took off 3 bases at V and 5 bases at J, with 20 bases between the two ends. Germline assignment: CDR1 MGHRA and CDR2 YSYEKL. The CDR3 coding sequence is TGCGCCAGCAGCCATGGTCGAGGACTGCGGGAGGATCAGCCCCAGCATTTT. Its translation is CASSHGRGLREDQPQHF.

This chain joins TRBV7-2 and TRBJ2-3; 7 bases align to TRBD2. V gave up 4 bases and J gave up 6 bases; unmatched junction bases: 7. The CDR3 spans 14 residues. Germline V lookup: CDR1 SGHTA, CDR2 FQGNSA. CDR3 coding DNA: TGTGCCAGCAGCTCCGTGTCGGGAGGCGATACGCAGTATTTT. Translation: CASSSVSGGDTQYF.

This clone was counted between two and nine times. V usage is TRBV5-4 and J usage is TRBJ2-7, with 9 nucleotides matching TRBD2. Germline V gene data show CDR1 as SGHNT and CDR2 as YYREEE (reference sequence). This CDR3 is 17 amino acids long. The junction had 8 bases not matched to a gene; V was cut back by 1 base and J by 0 bases. The CDR3 nucleotides read TGTGCCAGCAGCTTGATGTACGGAGCGGGAGGCTCCTACGAGCAGTACTTC. Protein product: CASSLMYGAGGSYEQYF.

This clone was recorded only once. This chain connects TRBV19 to TRBJ2-3, with D possibly being TRBD1 or TRBD2 (5 bases each). CDR1 LNHDA and CDR2 SQIVND come from the germline V gene (reference sequence). V was trimmed by 5 bases and J by 3 bases, leaving 21 bases between them. The CDR3 has 17 residues. CDR3 nucleotides: TGTGCCAGTAGTTTAATGGGGGAAGGGTATGGAACAGATACGCAGTATTTT. It encodes CASSLMGEGYGTDTQYF.

The rearrangement uses TRBV2 and TRBJ2-1, with 7 bases identical to TRBD2. CDR3 size: 12 residues. CDR1 and CDR2 from the germline V gene are SNHLY and FYNNEI. V was pared by 6 bases and J by 14 bases, with 10 bases of the junction left unmatched. The CDR3: CASSMTSPGEFF. The CDR3 coding sequence is TGTGCCAGCAGCATGACTAGCCCGGGGGAGTTCTTC.

V is TRBV6-2 or TRBV6-3 and J is TRBJ2-7, with D perhaps TRBD1 (7 bases). This CDR3 has 14 amino acids. The V end was cut by 5 bases, the J end by 2 bases, with 13 bases between. CDR1 and CDR2 (germline): MNHEY, SVGEGT. CDR3 loop: CASSTGDSTYEQYF. The CDR3 region has the DNA TGTGCCAGCAGTACGGGGGACAGTACCTACGAGCAGTACTTC.

The chain links TRBV5-1 to TRBJ1-2, with TRBD1 matching 7 bases. Germline V gene data show CDR1 as SGHRS and CDR2 as YFSETQ. This CDR3 spans 14 amino acids. Germline trimming cut 3 bases from V and 4 bases from J; bases unmatched to any gene: 6. The CDR3 DNA reads as TGCGCCAGCAGCTATACAGGGGAAAGCTATGGCTACACCTTC. The encoded protein is CASSYTGESYGYTF.

The chain combines TRBV28 with TRBJ1-2; no definite D call. This CDR3 contains 14 residues. Germline CDR1 is MDHEN and CDR2 is SYDVKM. The V end lost 5 bases, the J end lost 1 base, and 11 bases lay between the germline ends. CDR3 coding DNA: TGTGCCAGCAGTGAGGGCAGCTATAACTATGGCTACACCTTC. Protein product: CASSEGSYNYGYTF.

The genes are TRBV28 and TRBJ1-1; D is unclear. Trimming took off 2 bases at V and 0 bases at J, with 7 bases between the two ends. The CDR3 totals 14 residues. The germline gives CDR1 MDHEN, CDR2 SYDVKM. This CDR3 is CASSLAQLNTEAFF. The CDR3 bases are TGTGCCAGCAGTTTAGCTCAGTTGAACACTGAAGCTTTCTTT.

The gene calls are TRBV5-1 and TRBJ2-1; D perhaps matches TRBD2 (6 bases). The CDR3 consists of 15 residues. V shed 4 bases and J shed 9 bases, with 20 bases lying between them. Per the germline V gene, CDR1 is SGHRS and CDR2 is YFSETQ. The CDR3 DNA follows: TGCGCCAGCAGCCCGATAACCCCGGGAGAAGGTGAGCAGTTCTTC. It codes for CASSPITPGEGEQFF.

V usage is TRBV7-9 and J usage is TRBJ2-5; 7 positions agree with TRBD1. This CDR3 is built from 15 residues. Trimming cost V 3 bases and J 2 bases; bases outside gene matches: 6. Germline lookup yields CDR1 SEHNR and CDR2 FQNEAQ (reference sequence). The CDR3, as DNA: TGTGCCAGCAGCTTGCTCCGGGGACAGCAAGAGACCCAGTACTTC. Translating it yields CASSLLRGQQETQYF.

The rearrangement joins TRBV9 to TRBJ2-6, with 9 bases matching TRBD2. Germline CDR1 SGDLS, CDR2 YYNGEE. The CDR3 has 18 residues. J was trimmed by 3 bases and V by 2 bases; bases with no gene match: 9. In DNA form, the CDR3 reads TGTGCCAGCAGCGTCGGGGAGCGGGGGGCCTTTGGGGCCAACGTCCTGACTTTC. Residues: CASSVGERGAFGANVLTF.

This clone showed up just once. J is TRBJ1-4 and V is TRBV6-5, with a tentative D call TRBD1 (6 bases). This CDR3 has 15 amino acids. Trimming pared 6 bases from V and 8 bases from J, leaving 19 bases between. Germline CDR1 and CDR2: MNHEY and SVGAGI. The DNA for the CDR3 is TGTGCCAGCAGAGTACAGGGAGCGTCAAACGAAAAACTGTTTTTT. Translated, it gives CASRVQGASNEKLFF.

The gene calls are TRBV29-1 and TRBJ1-1; D gene unclear. The CDR3 totals 12 residues. Per the germline V gene, CDR1 is SQVTM and CDR2 is ANQGSEA. V was pared by 1 base and J by 1 base, with 4 bases between. CDR3 sequence (DNA): TGCAGCGTTGAAGTAGGGAACACTGAAGCTTTCTTT. The encoded protein is CSVEVGNTEAFF.

This clone was recorded once. The rearrangement links TRBV5-4 to TRBJ1-1; 8 bases fit TRBD1. After removal of 4 bases from V and 6 bases from J, the junction contained 5 bases not matched to a gene. The CDR3 runs to 13 residues. Germline lookup yields CDR1 SGHNT and CDR2 YYREEE (reference sequence). CDR3 protein: CASSRQGWAEAFF. The CDR3 nucleotides read TGTGCCAGCAGCCGACAGGGGTGGGCTGAAGCTTTCTTT.

This chain uses TRBV9 with TRBJ2-7, with D possibly TRBD2 on 6 matching bases. Trimming cost V 1 base and J 3 bases, with 14 bases left between them. The length of the CDR3 is 15 residues. Per germline, CDR1 SGDLS and CDR2 YYNGEE. The chain's CDR3 is CASSVTAGPLYEQYF. CDR3 in DNA: TGTGCCAGCAGCGTAACGGCGGGACCTCTCTACGAGCAGTACTTC.

The V gene is TRBV6-4, the J gene TRBJ1-2, with no clear D. The germline V and J ends were trimmed by 5 bases and 0 bases, with 13 bases remaining between them. CDR3 length: 15 amino acids. Germline CDR1 and CDR2: MRHNA and SNTAGT. CDR3: CASSPGGGPNYGYTF. The CDR3 DNA reads TGTGCCAGCAGTCCGGGAGGAGGCCCTAACTATGGCTACACCTTC.

As for this clone: Distinct nucleotide sequences in the sample also encode this CDR3. The chain is built from TRBV5-1 and TRBJ1-2; TRBD1 is a possible D gene (5 bases). V gave up 1 base and J gave up 4 bases, with 5 bases separating them. The CDR3 runs to 12 residues. The germline V gene encodes CDR1 SGHRS and CDR2 YFSETQ. CDR3 sequence (DNA): TGCGCCAGCAGCTTGACAGGCTATGGCTACACCTTC. As protein: CASSLTGYGYTF.

The chain couples TRBV4-2 to TRBJ1-6; D is possibly TRBD1 (5 bases). The CDR3 spans 17 residues. Germline CDR1 LGHNA, CDR2 YNFKEQ. V lost 1 base to trimming and J lost 2 bases, with 12 bases between them. Here the CDR3 DNA reads TGTGCCAGCAGCCAAGGGGGCACTAGCACCTATAATTCACCCCTCCACTTT. This gives the protein CASSQGGTSTYNSPLHF.

This clone was counted once. The chain links TRBV4-1 to TRBJ1-2, with D uncertain. V dropped 3 bases and J dropped 5 bases, with 19 bases sitting between them. CDR1 MGHRA and CDR2 YSYEKL come from the germline V gene. The CDR3 runs 16 residues. CDR3 in DNA: TGCGCCAGCAGCCAGCCTGGTAACAGCGCCCGGTATGGCTACACCTTC. This codes for CASSQPGNSARYGYTF.